These 20 T cell receptor beta chains share one sample of origin, sequenced in a study of blood T cell repertoires in COVID-19. Using immunoSEQ multiplex PCR, the repertoire was profiled, and TCRdb retains in-frame clones only, with some absent. The sample holds about 340,000 clones; roughly 90% are singletons and the top ten take roughly 7.2%. The material sequenced was peripheral blood. These receptors all stem from a woman aged 55-69 years with COVID-19, enrolled during active disease.

The chain carries TRBV5-1 and TRBJ1-3, with 7 nucleotides matching TRBD1. This CDR3 is built from 14 residues. J gave up 5 bases and V 0 bases, and 2 bases lay outside the gene matches. CDR1 is SGHRS, CDR2 YFSETQ, per germline. The DNA of the CDR3 is TGCGCCAGCAGCTTGGGAGGGGGCCGAAACACCATATATTTT. It yields the protein CASSLGGGRNTIYF.

The J gene is TRBJ2-7, the V gene TRBV18, with unresolved D. Germline loops: CDR1 KGHSH, CDR2 LQKENI. The V end was cut by 3 bases, the J end by 2 bases, with 8 bases between. The CDR3 totals 13 residues. The CDR3 DNA is TGTGCCAGCTCACCCGCAGTAACCTACGAGCAGTACTTC. Encoded protein: CASSPAVTYEQYF.

V is TRBV5-4 and J is TRBJ1-3, with D unresolved. Trimming shortened V by 0 bases and J by 3 bases, and 4 bases separated the two germline ends. The CDR3 runs to 13 residues. From germline, CDR1 is SGHNT and CDR2 YYREEE (reference sequence). As DNA, the CDR3 is TGTGCCAGCAGCTTGGCCTTTGGAAACACCATATATTTT. It is translated as CASSLAFGNTIYF.

J is TRBJ2-1 and V is TRBV7-2; TRBD2 agrees at 7 bases. The CDR3 is 15 residues long. Unmatched junction bases numbered 5, after V lost 2 bases and J lost 4 bases. Per the germline V gene, CDR1 is SGHTA and CDR2 is FQGNSA. This chain's CDR3 is CASSLPGLVYNEQFF. The CDR3 bases are TGTGCCAGCAGCTTACCCGGACTAGTATACAATGAGCAGTTCTTC.

In its sample, this clone was seen a few times. This sample includes further DNA sequences coding for the same CDR3. The chain joins TRBV9 to TRBJ1-5; 8 bases match TRBD1. The V and J ends lost 3 bases and 5 bases, in that order; junction bases with no gene match: 4. Germline V gives CDR1 SGDLS, CDR2 YYNGEE. This CDR3 has 14 residues. This CDR3 reads CASSAGTGYQPQHF. The CDR3, as DNA: TGTGCCAGCAGCGCCGGGACAGGATATCAGCCCCAGCATTTT.

The chain joins TRBV11-3 to TRBJ2-7; no clear D gene. Germline V lookup: CDR1 SGHNT, CDR2 YENEEA. The germline V and J ends were trimmed by 1 base and 3 bases, with 13 bases remaining between them. The CDR3 runs 15 residues. Here the CDR3 DNA reads TGTGCCAGCAGCTTAGCTCACGAGGTGATCTACGAGCAGTACTTC. It is translated as CASSLAHEVIYEQYF.

This chain connects TRBV6-5 to TRBJ2-7, with D maybe TRBD1 (6 bases). The CDR3 is made up of 14 amino acids. Trimming took 2 bases from V and 3 from J, leaving 11 bases between them. Germline-derived CDR1 and CDR2 are MNHEY and SVGAGI. CDR3 nucleotide sequence: TGTGCCAGCAGTTACAGGGTCAGGGGCTACGAGCAGTACTTC. Translated, it gives CASSYRVRGYEQYF.

The chain uses TRBV5-1 and TRBJ1-5; TRBD1 matches 8 bases. The V gene's germline CDR1 is SGHRS and CDR2 YFSETQ. CDR3 length: 14 amino acids. The J segment lost 7 bases and the V segment lost 2 bases, leaving 5 bases of the junction unmatched. In DNA, the CDR3 is TGCGCCAGCAGCTTCCTACAGGGGGGACAGCCCCAGCATTTT. It translates to CASSFLQGGQPQHF.

This CDR3 reads CASSTTGSETQYF. CDR3 bases: TGTGCCAGTAGCACTACAGGGTCGGAGACCCAGTACTTC. J is TRBJ2-5 and V is TRBV19; perhaps TRBD1 as D (6 bases). CDR1 and CDR2 from the germline V gene are LNHDA and SQIVND (reference sequence). The CDR3 runs 13 residues. V gave up 6 bases and J gave up 5 bases, with 13 bases separating them. Combining the CDR3 with reference TRBV19 and TRBJ2-5 gives the whole variable domain DGGITQSPKYLFRKEGQNVTLSCEQNLNHDAMYWYRQDPGQGLRLIYYSQIVNDFQKGDIAEGYSVSREKKESFPLTVTSAQKNPTAFYLCASSTTGSETQYFGPGTRLLVL.

The chain couples TRBV10-1 to TRBJ2-5; 8 bases agree with TRBD2. The CDR3 is 15 amino acids. After removal of 0 bases from V and 5 bases from J, the junction contained 5 bases not matched to a gene. CDR1 WNHNN and CDR2 SYGVQD come from the germline V gene (reference sequence). The CDR3: CASSESGTSIETQYF. The DNA of the CDR3 is TGCGCCAGCAGTGAGTCGGGGACTAGTATCGAGACCCAGTACTTC.

This chain joins TRBV4-3 and TRBJ1-1, with unresolved D. V gave up 1 base and J gave up 5 bases, with 14 bases separating them. The CDR3 runs 15 residues. The germline gives CDR1 LGHNA, CDR2 YSLEER. CDR3: CASSQGSSGETEAFF. The CDR3, as DNA: TGCGCCAGCAGCCAAGGGTCCTCCGGAGAGACTGAAGCTTTCTTT.

The DNA of the CDR3 is TGCGCCAGCAGCCCGGACGACAGTGGCAGCTCCTACGAGCAGTACTTC. As protein: CASSPDDSGSSYEQYF. This rearrangement joins TRBV4-3 to TRBJ2-7; weak D call: TRBD1 (5 bases). CDR1 and CDR2 (germline): LGHNA, YSLEER. This CDR3 contains 16 residues. Trimming cost V 4 bases and J 0 bases, with 16 bases left between them.

The chain carries TRBV7-2 and TRBJ1-4, with D maybe TRBD1 (5 bases). V lost 1 base to trimming and J lost 8 bases, with 11 bases between them. The CDR3 sequence is 14 residues long. Germline CDR1 SGHTA, CDR2 FQGNSA. The CDR3: CASSLVGQGEKLFF. The CDR3 DNA follows: TGTGCCAGCAGCTTAGTGGGCCAGGGCGAAAAACTGTTTTTT.

The J gene is TRBJ1-1, the V gene TRBV11-3; TRBD1 might be the D (5 bases). The CDR3 length is 17 residues. V was pared by 5 bases and J by 4 bases, with 23 bases between. The V gene's germline CDR1 is SGHNT and CDR2 YENEEA. CDR3 loop: CASSQGRGGRDTTEAFF. The CDR3 nucleotides are TGTGCCAGCAGCCAGGGCAGAGGTGGCAGGGATACCACTGAAGCTTTCTTT.

This clone appeared a single time. Other nucleotide sequences in the sample specify the same CDR3. The chain joins TRBV6-5 to TRBJ1-1; no firm D call. CDR3 size: 12 residues. Trimming took off 5 bases at V and 3 bases at J, with 7 bases between the two ends. Germline CDR1 reads MNHEY; CDR2 reads SVGAGI. The CDR3 spells CASSPTDTEAFF. The DNA of the CDR3 is TGTGCCAGCAGTCCAACTGACACTGAAGCTTTCTTT.

The gene calls are TRBV27 and TRBJ1-2, with D possibly matching TRBD1 (6 bases). Germline CDR1 is MNHEY and CDR2 is SMNVEV (reference sequence). V gave up 6 bases and J gave up 2 bases, with 13 bases separating them. The CDR3 loop spans 14 amino acids. This CDR3 is CASSHPGTNYGYTF. CDR3 DNA: TGTGCCAGCAGCCATCCCGGGACAAACTATGGCTACACCTTC.

In DNA form, the CDR3 reads TGCGCCAGCGCGAAAAAAGGGGAATGGGGCACAGATACGCAGTATTTT. Translating it yields CASAKKGEWGTDTQYF. This chain connects TRBV5-1 to TRBJ2-3, with a tentative D call TRBD1 (5 bases). The germline V gene encodes CDR1 SGHRS and CDR2 YFSETQ. Trimming left V 7 bases short and J 1 base short, with 19 bases between. The CDR3 has 16 amino acids.

The V and J genes are TRBV9 and TRBJ2-1; 10 bases are shared with TRBD2. Germline CDR1 SGDLS, CDR2 YYNGEE. This CDR3 contains 15 residues. J was trimmed by 10 bases and V by 0 bases; bases with no gene match: 7. The CDR3 sequence is CASSVDPAGGREQFF. CDR3 sequence (DNA): TGTGCCAGCAGCGTAGATCCAGCGGGGGGGCGGGAGCAGTTCTTC.

The genes are TRBV5-4 and TRBJ1-1, with D possibly matching TRBD1 (5 bases). V lost 4 bases to trimming and J lost 7 bases, with 14 bases between them. Germline V gene data show CDR1 as SGHNT and CDR2 as YYREEE (reference sequence). The CDR3 is 13 residues long. CDR3 bases: TGTGCCAGCAGCCTACGGACAAGCGATGAAGCTTTCTTT. Protein product: CASSLRTSDEAFF.

The chain combines TRBV5-1 with TRBJ2-5, with 7 bases fitting TRBD2. Per the germline V gene, CDR1 is SGHRS and CDR2 is YFSETQ. The J segment lost 0 bases and the V segment lost 4 bases, leaving 9 bases of the junction unmatched. CDR3 size: 16 residues. CDR3 residues: CASSPGSSGDQETQYF. Written as DNA, the CDR3 is TGCGCCAGCAGCCCTGGATCCAGCGGGGACCAAGAGACCCAGTACTTC. Looking up the rest from reference TRBV5-1 and TRBJ2-5 gives the full variable domain: KAGVTQTPRYLIKTRGQQVTLSCSPISGHRSVSWYQQTPGQGLQFLFEYFSETQRNKGNFPGRFSGRQFSNSRSEMNVSTLELGDSALYLCASSPGSSGDQETQYFGPGTRLLVL.